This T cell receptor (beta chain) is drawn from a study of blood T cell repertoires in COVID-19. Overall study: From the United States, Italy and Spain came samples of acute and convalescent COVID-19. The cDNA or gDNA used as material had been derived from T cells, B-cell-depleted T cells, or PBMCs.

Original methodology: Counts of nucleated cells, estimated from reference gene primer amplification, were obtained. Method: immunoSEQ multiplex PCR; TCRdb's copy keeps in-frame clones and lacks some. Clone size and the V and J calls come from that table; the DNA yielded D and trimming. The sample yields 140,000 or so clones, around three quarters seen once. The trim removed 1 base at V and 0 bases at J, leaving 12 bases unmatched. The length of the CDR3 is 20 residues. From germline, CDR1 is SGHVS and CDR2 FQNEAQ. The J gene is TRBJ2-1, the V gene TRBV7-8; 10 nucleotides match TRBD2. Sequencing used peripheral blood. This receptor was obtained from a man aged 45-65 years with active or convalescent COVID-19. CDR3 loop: CASSLVSLAGVTGSYNEQFF. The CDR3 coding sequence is TGTGCCAGCAGCTTAGTAAGTCTAGCGGGAGTCACGGGCTCCTACAATGAGCAGTTCTTC.